This T cell receptor (beta chain) was observed in a study of T cell responses to AZD1222 COVID-19 vaccine (dated by TCRdb to the early 2020s). Regarding the research as a whole: AZD1222 recipients whose second dose came at about 4 weeks and those whose second dose came at about 12 weeks were combined into one group, since spike-specific TCR depth and breadth did not differ between the two schedules. A total of about 230 trial participants underwent TCR sequencing, of whom about 210 received two doses of AZD1222 and roughly 25 received two doses of the MenACWY control vaccine. Trial participants were enrolled into age subgroups of 18-55, 56-69 and 70-plus years, which contained around 150, 28 and 57 TCR-sequenced participants, respectively. Study-wide findings and limitations: Participants were mostly white British, with more females than males. The authors suggested clonal diversity may have been underestimated. Because no day 14 peak-response samples were available, repertoires were characterized only after the peak T cell response. The vaccine-associated CD4 TCRs covered the entire spike protein, and the dominant responses fell in regions 160-218 and 743-854. A significant rise in spike-specific TCR breadth and depth was observed after two AZD1222 doses relative to day 0 and relative to MenACWY recipients. Conclusions about previously exposed vaccinees are limited because only six or seven AZD1222 recipients were SARS-CoV-2 seropositive at baseline. In the small 56-69-year group, the increase in depth fell short of significance, most likely because of low power. Epitopes outside the regions mutated in the B.1.351 and B.1.1.7 variants were reportedly recognized by nearly half of the unique spike-specific TCRs.

The CDR3 regions of human TCRbeta chains were subjected to immunosequencing. Regarding the original processing steps: Repertoire TCRs were matched against a reference library of SARS-CoV-2-specific TCRs generated with the MIRA antigen-specificity platform. Breadth meant the fraction of unique TCRs that were SARS-CoV-2-associated, whereas depth meant the fraction of total T cells that were SARS-CoV-2-associated. Using the MIRA data, every spike-specific TCR was mapped to the spike region that the TCR reacted to and assigned to either a CD4 or a CD8 class. Log10-transformed breadth and depth values were compared by one-way ANOVA with Sidak's multiple comparisons tests. Not all clones reach the TCRdb copy of this immuneACCESS table, which keeps in-frame sequences only. Checked studies attribute under half of the gap to unresolved V genes and leave the rest unexplained. V, J and clone size are those of that table, while D and trimming were read from the DNA. The sample data list some 100,000 clones, and approximately 87% of these were observed just once. The ten largest account for more than 10% of the sample.

V and J are truncated by 8 bases and 5 bases respectively, leaving an intervening sequence of 16 bases. From its cysteine to its phenylalanine, the CDR3 spans 14 amino acids. The read is trimmed to its CDR3 DNA, 42 bases read in frame from base 1. From a lookup of the germline V gene (reference sequence), CDR1 and CDR2 are LNHDA and SQIVND. The time point label for this specimen denotes: baseline before first vaccination. Vaccinee samples were obtained from the UK trials COV001 and COV002, which included a single-blind randomized controlled phase 2/3 trial of AZD1222 (ChAdOx1 nCoV-19) in healthy adults. For TCRbeta chain sequencing, PBMC samples were collected from trial participants at day 0 and at day 28 after the second dose. Concerning this clone: No cognate antigen has been identified for it. Base-call qualities are not available, and no considerably larger clone is one nucleotide away.

The clonotype originates from an adult in good health. The material was peripheral blood, obtained on day 0 of AZD1222 vaccination. The sequence is built from TRBV19 and TRBJ1-3, with the identity of the D gene unclear. The sequence in DNA is TGTGCCAGTGCACGGGAAGACGTACGAAACACCATATATTTT. Its protein reads: CASAREDVRNTIYF.